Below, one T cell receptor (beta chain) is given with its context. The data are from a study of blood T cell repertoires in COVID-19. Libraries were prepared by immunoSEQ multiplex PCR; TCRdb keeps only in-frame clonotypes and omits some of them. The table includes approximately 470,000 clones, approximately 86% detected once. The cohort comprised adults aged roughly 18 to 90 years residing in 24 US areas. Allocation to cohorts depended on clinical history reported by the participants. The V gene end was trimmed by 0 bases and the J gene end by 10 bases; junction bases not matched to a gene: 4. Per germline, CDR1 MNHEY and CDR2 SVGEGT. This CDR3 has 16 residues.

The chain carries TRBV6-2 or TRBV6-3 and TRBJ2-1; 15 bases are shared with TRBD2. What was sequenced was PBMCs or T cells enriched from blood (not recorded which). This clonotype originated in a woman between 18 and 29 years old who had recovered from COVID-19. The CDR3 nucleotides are TGTGCCAGCAGTTACTCGGGACTAGCGGGGGGCGGGGAGCAGTTCTTC. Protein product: CASSYSGLAGGGEQFF.